The 31 T cell receptor beta chains reported below all come from one sample, sequenced in a study of post-analysis software for immune sequencing data. Study results and caveats: Patients had higher frequencies than controls of about 5 TRBV segments, including TRBV5-6, TRBV5-1 and TRBV20-1.

Their target antigens are unknown. TCR beta cDNA libraries had unique molecular identifiers. TCRdb analysed the PCR reads with MiXCR anew, one entry per CDR3 protein. The profile shows about 820,000 distinct CDR3 sequences, approximately 50% of them singletons. Sequencing was done on a sample of blood. All receptors derive from a girl aged 5-17 years with multiple sclerosis.

The chain has TRBV20-1 and TRBJ2-7; D gene ambiguous. Looked up from germline, CDR1 is DFQATT and CDR2 is SNEGSKA (reference sequence). The CDR3 is 13 amino acids. V was shortened by 0 bases and J by 3 bases, with 9 bases between the two germline ends. The CDR3 nucleotides are TGCAGTGCTAGAGAACTGGGCATCTACGAGCAGTACTTC. Residues: CSARELGIYEQYF.

This clonotype has only a few counts. V gene TRBV29-1 combines with J gene TRBJ2-4; TRBD2 agrees at 7 bases. Germline CDR1 reads SQVTM; CDR2 reads ANQGSEA. The CDR3 is made up of 13 amino acids. With 6 bases clipped from V and 13 bases from J, the junction kept 15 bases outside the gene matches. Here the CDR3 reads CSVKGLILEEQYF. The CDR3 DNA is TGCAGCGTAAAGGGACTAATACTCGAAGAGCAGTACTTC.

The V call is TRBV2, the J call TRBJ2-7; TRBD1 matches 8 bases. V dropped 4 bases and J dropped 3; count of bases not matched to a gene: 2. The CDR3 runs to 13 residues. Germline V gene lookup returns CDR1 SNHLY and CDR2 FYNNEI. CDR3 sequence: CASSARGLYEQYF. The CDR3 nucleotides read TGTGCCAGCAGTGCCAGGGGGCTCTACGAGCAGTACTTC.

J is TRBJ2-1 and V is TRBV2, with D perhaps TRBD1 (6 bases). The V and J ends lost 6 bases and 8 bases respectively, with 20 bases between them. There are 15 residues in the CDR3. CDR1 and CDR2 (germline): SNHLY, FYNNEI. The CDR3 spells CASRKVATRGDEQFF. The CDR3 DNA sequence: TGTGCCAGCAGGAAGGTAGCCACCAGGGGCGATGAGCAGTTCTTC.

This chain uses TRBV6-4 with TRBJ2-3, with TRBD2 matching 12 bases. V gave up 0 bases and J gave up 0 bases; unmatched junction bases: 10. This CDR3 comprises 20 residues. Germline V CDR1 and CDR2: MRHNA, SNTAGT. CDR3 sequence: CASSDSPLAGGRPSTDTQYF. CDR3 nucleotides: TGTGCCAGCAGTGACTCTCCCCTAGCGGGGGGGCGGCCTAGCACAGATACGCAGTATTTT.

The chain links TRBV6-6 to TRBJ1-5, with D maybe TRBD1 (6 bases). Deletions cut 5 bases from V and 3 bases from J, with 14 bases between. CDR1 and CDR2 from the germline V gene are MNHNY and SVGAGI (reference sequence). This CDR3 is built from 15 residues. The CDR3 protein is CASSHREWDNQPQHF. The DNA of the CDR3 is TGTGCCAGCAGTCACAGGGAGTGGGACAATCAGCCCCAGCATTTT.

This clonotype was detected a few times. This sequence joins TRBV27 and TRBJ2-7, with D maybe TRBD2 (7 bases). The CDR3 consists of 16 residues. In germline, CDR1 is MNHEY, CDR2 SMNVEV (reference sequence). The V end was cut by 0 bases, the J end by 0 bases, with 12 bases between. The CDR3 DNA is TGTGCCAGCAGTTTATCGGGCGGGGGCAGCTCCTACGAGCAGTACTTC. Amino acid sequence: CASSLSGGGSSYEQYF.

V is TRBV14 and J is TRBJ2-7, with D unclear. V was trimmed by 4 bases and J by 3 bases, leaving 13 bases between them. In germline, CDR1 is SGHDN, CDR2 FVKESK. The CDR3 has 14 amino acids. The CDR3 loop reads CASSPKKEIYEQYF. CDR3 DNA sequence: TGTGCCAGCAGCCCAAAAAAGGAGATCTACGAGCAGTACTTC.

J is TRBJ1-5 and V is TRBV6-8, with 7 bases matching TRBD1. This CDR3 has 18 residues. After removal of 2 bases from V and 7 bases from J, the junction contained 17 bases not matched to a gene. In germline, CDR1 is MNHGY, CDR2 SAAAGT. The CDR3 nucleotides are TGTGCCAGCAGTTACCCAGCCAACAGGGGAAGGTTAGAACAGCCCCAGCATTTT. This sequence encodes CASSYPANRGRLEQPQHF.

This chain connects TRBV3-1 to TRBJ1-2, with D unclear. Germline lookup yields CDR1 LGHDT and CDR2 YNNKEL (reference sequence). This CDR3 region has 12 residues. Deletions cut 1 base from V and 8 bases from J, with 8 bases between. DNA for the CDR3: TGTGCCAGCAGCCAAGTTAGGAGCGGCTACACCTTC. Translating it yields CASSQVRSGYTF. Drawing the rest from reference TRBV3-1 and TRBJ1-2, the complete variable domain is DTAVSQTPKYLVTQMGNDKSIKCEQNLGHDTMYWYKQDSKKFLKIMFSYNNKELIINETVPNRFSPKSPDKAHLNLHINSLELGDSAVYFCASSQVRSGYTFGSGTRLTVV.

The chain couples TRBV6-5 to TRBJ1-2; D remains unclear. Deletions cut 6 bases from V and 4 bases from J, with 15 bases between. CDR1 is MNHEY, CDR2 SVGAGI, per germline. The CDR3 is 14 residues long. The CDR3 DNA reads TGTGCCAGCAGGCCCCACAGTTTAGGCTATGGCTACACCTTC. Translation gives CASRPHSLGYGYTF.

At least ten counts were recorded for this clonotype. One end of the junction varies from germline; a read error may be responsible. This chain joins TRBV5-1 and TRBJ2-7; D is ambiguous. CDR1 and CDR2 from the germline V gene are SGHRS and YFSETQ. The length of the CDR3 is 14 residues. Here the CDR3 reads CASSLESGSYEQYF. The CDR3 DNA follows: TGTGCCAGCAGCTTAGAGTCGGGCTCCTACGAGCAGTACTTC.

This clonotype appeared a few times. V usage is TRBV5-1 and J usage is TRBJ2-7; the match to TRBD1 covers 12 bases. CDR1 is SGHRS, CDR2 YFSETQ, per germline. CDR3 length: 16 residues. V dropped 0 bases and J dropped 6; count of bases not matched to a gene: 7. The CDR3 region has the DNA TGCGCCAGCAGCTTGGCCATAGGGGACAGGGGGCGCGAGCAGTACTTC. This sequence encodes CASSLAIGDRGREQYF.

This chain joins TRBV20-1 and TRBJ1-2; TRBD1 is a possible D gene (5 bases). This CDR3 spans 12 amino acids. Germline lookup yields CDR1 DFQATT and CDR2 SNEGSKA (reference sequence). The ends were cut back, 6 bases at V and 2 bases at J, with 10 bases in the middle. CDR3 coding DNA: TGCAGTGCAGAAGGGGCCAACTATGGCTACACCTTC. It is translated as CSAEGANYGYTF.

The sample holds one count of this clonotype. The junction does not match germline at one end; this may be a read error. The V call is TRBV7-2, the J call TRBJ2-7; TRBD2 might be the D (6 bases). Germline V CDR1 and CDR2: SGHTA, FQGNSA. The CDR3 length is 15 residues. CDR3 protein: CAGSFLLGGSYEQYF. Here the CDR3 DNA reads TGTGCCGGCAGCTTCTTACTGGGGGGCTCCTACGAGCAGTACTTC. Supplemented by reference TRBV7-2 and TRBJ2-7, the full variable domain reads GAGVSQSPSNKVTEKGKDVELRCDPISGHTALYWYRQSLGQGLEFLIYFQGNSAPDKSGLPSDRFSAERTGGSVSTLTIQRTQQEDSAVYLCAGSFLLGGSYEQYFGPGTRLTVT.

V gene TRBV29-1 combines with J gene TRBJ2-1, with D possibly matching TRBD1 (7 bases). Germline CDR1 SQVTM, CDR2 ANQGSEA. The CDR3 consists of 15 residues. The V end was cut by 0 bases, the J end by 7 bases, with 16 bases between. The CDR3 is CSVEDPSGGPNEQFF. CDR3 DNA sequence: TGCAGCGTTGAAGATCCATCAGGGGGGCCAAATGAGCAGTTCTTC.

The gene calls are TRBV5-6 and TRBJ2-5; D is possibly TRBD1 (6 bases). The J call may be incorrect, as the DNA end agrees better with TRBJ2-7. There are 16 residues in the CDR3. In germline, CDR1 is SGHDT, CDR2 YYEEEE. CDR3 in amino acids: CASSWSVGQTTYEQYF. CDR3 nucleotides: TGTGCCAGCAGCTGGAGTGTCGGACAGACAACCTACGAGCAGTACTTC.

This rearrangement joins TRBV7-8 to TRBJ2-7; 8 bases are shared with TRBD1. The V gene end was trimmed by 2 bases and the J gene end by 6 bases; junction bases not matched to a gene: 12. The CDR3 runs 16 residues. Germline V gene data show CDR1 as SGHVS and CDR2 as FQNEAQ. The CDR3 bases are TGTGCCAGCAGCTTATCACGGACAGGGCTCGGAGGCGAGCAGTACTTC. This sequence encodes CASSLSRTGLGGEQYF.

The J gene is TRBJ2-1, the V gene TRBV7-3, with a possible D match to TRBD2 (6 bases). CDR1 and CDR2 from the germline V gene are SGHTA and FQGTGA. Trimming shortened V by 8 bases and J by 4 bases, and 9 bases separated the two germline ends. The CDR3 runs 12 residues. For the CDR3, the DNA is TGTGCCAGCGGCGGGGTTTACAATGAGCAGTTCTTC. Protein product: CASGGVYNEQFF. The full variable domain, completed using reference TRBV7-3 and TRBJ2-1, is GAGVSQTPSNKVTEKGKYVELRCDPISGHTALYWYRQSLGQGPEFLIYFQGTGAADDSGLPNDRFFAVRPEGSVSTLKIQRTERGDSAVYLCASGGVYNEQFFGPGTRLTVL.

Only a few counts were recorded for this clonotype. The CDR3 spells CASRAGQSTDTQYF. For the CDR3, the DNA is TGTGCCAGCAGGGCGGGCCAATCCACAGATACGCAGTATTTT. The V gene is TRBV6-5, the J gene TRBJ2-3, with D maybe TRBD2 (5 bases). Germline CDR1 and CDR2: MNHEY and SVGAGI. Trimming shortened V by 6 bases and J by 2 bases, and 12 bases separated the two germline ends. CDR3 length equals 14 residues.

The rearrangement joins TRBV3-1 to TRBJ2-5; 7 positions match TRBD1. Germline V lookup: CDR1 LGHDT, CDR2 YNNKEL (reference sequence). Trimming at V came to 0 bases and at J to 11 bases, leaving 15 bases not matched to a gene. This CDR3 contains 16 residues. The CDR3 reads CASSQDPPDRSDEQYF. The DNA for the CDR3 is TGTGCCAGCAGCCAAGATCCACCGGACAGGTCCGATGAGCAGTACTTC.

The chain carries TRBV12-3 or TRBV12-4 and TRBJ2-5; perhaps TRBD1 as D (6 bases). The CDR3 sequence is 16 residues long. V was pared by 6 bases and J by 0 bases, with 17 bases between. The DNA of the CDR3 is TGTGCCAGCAGGCTCACAGGGTTTTGGGACCAAGAGACCCAGTACTTC. Amino acids: CASRLTGFWDQETQYF.

The CDR3 protein is CASSLGFGDHEQYF. Here the CDR3 DNA reads TGTGCCAGCAGCTTGGGGTTTGGGGACCACGAGCAGTACTTC. The chain uses TRBV5-8 and TRBJ2-5; D assignment may be TRBD1 or TRBD2 (5 bases each). The assigned J gene may be wrong: the sequence end matches TRBJ2-7 better. The germline gives CDR1 SGHTS, CDR2 YDEGEE. This CDR3 is 14 amino acids long.

Details on this clonotype: One junction end does not reproduce the germline sequence, and a read error may be involved. This chain joins TRBV7-3 and TRBJ2-1; D is perhaps TRBD2 (5 bases). The CDR3 length is 15 residues. Germline V CDR1 and CDR2: SGHTA, FQGTGA. This CDR3 reads CASSPTGGDYNGQFF. CDR3 DNA: TGTGCCAGCAGCCCCACGGGCGGCGACTACAATGGGCAGTTCTTC.

The chain is built from TRBV10-3 and TRBJ2-7; 8 bases match TRBD2. This CDR3 comprises 15 residues. Germline CDR1 and CDR2: ENHRY and SYGVKD. The V gene end was trimmed by 0 bases and the J gene end by 5 bases; junction bases not matched to a gene: 6. This chain's CDR3 is CAISESSGSWDEQYF. For the CDR3, the DNA is TGTGCCATCAGTGAGTCAAGCGGGAGTTGGGACGAGCAGTACTTC.

This clonotype has just one count. The genes are TRBV29-1 and TRBJ2-1; possible D gene TRBD2, 5 bases. Germline V CDR1 and CDR2: SQVTM, ANQGSEA. CDR3 length: 14 residues. Trimming removed 4 bases from V and 0 bases from J, with 10 bases in between. CDR3 sequence reads: CSVVEGSSYNEQFF. The CDR3 region has the DNA TGCAGCGTTGTTGAGGGAAGCTCCTACAATGAGCAGTTCTTC.

The chain combines TRBV20-1 with TRBJ2-3; no clear D. Trimming left V 3 bases short and J 1 base short, with 8 bases between. Germline V gene data show CDR1 as DFQATT and CDR2 as SNEGSKA (reference sequence). This CDR3 is 13 amino acids long. The DNA for the CDR3 is TGCAGTGCTAGCAACGCCGGCACAGATACGCAGTATTTT. As protein: CSASNAGTDTQYF.

V and J are TRBV29-1 and TRBJ1-1; TRBD1 matches at 11 bases. The CDR3 is 15 amino acids. Germline assignment: CDR1 SQVTM and CDR2 ANQGSEA. Germline trimming cut 7 bases from V and 4 bases from J; bases unmatched to any gene: 11. The CDR3 bases are TGCAGCGGCCTCCCGGGACAGGGGGTGGGCACTGAAGCTTTCTTT. Translated, it gives CSGLPGQGVGTEAFF.

The genes are TRBV29-1 and TRBJ2-7, with TRBD2 identical over 7 bases. Germline V CDR1 and CDR2: SQVTM, ANQGSEA. The CDR3 covers 12 residues. V shed 7 bases, J shed 0 bases, and the junction held 3 bases outside the gene matches. The CDR3 here is CSGTSVSYEQYF. DNA of the CDR3: TGCAGCGGAACTAGCGTCTCCTACGAGCAGTACTTC.

The chain employs TRBV7-9 and TRBJ1-2, with D maybe TRBD1 (6 bases). The CDR3 runs to 14 residues. Trimming shortened V by 4 bases and J by 4 bases, and 13 bases separated the two germline ends. Germline V gene sequence: CDR1 SEHNR, CDR2 FQNEAQ (reference sequence). The CDR3 loop reads CASSSWDTLYGYTF. CDR3 DNA sequence: TGTGCCAGCAGCTCTTGGGACACGCTCTATGGCTACACCTTC.

This chain uses TRBV6-5 with TRBJ2-7; TRBD1 matches 8 bases. V gave up 4 bases and J gave up 5 bases; unmatched junction bases: 10. CDR3 length: 15 residues. Germline CDR1 is MNHEY and CDR2 is SVGAGI. DNA of the CDR3: TGTGCCAGCAGTTCCTTCCCGACAGGGGCGCACGAGCAGTACTTC. Translation gives CASSSFPTGAHEQYF.